This TCR beta chain was recovered during a study of T cells in narcolepsy. Overall study context: Enrolled donors included narcolepsy type 1 or type 2 patients and healthy controls.

Libraries were prepared by immunoSEQ multiplex PCR; TCRdb keeps only in-frame clonotypes and omits some of them. The sample holds 25,000 to 40,000 clones, 75% to 90% seen once. This CDR3 has 16 amino acids. The trim removed 1 base at V and 2 bases at J, leaving 8 bases unmatched. CDR1 SGHDN and CDR2 FVKESK come from the germline V gene. Study-level results: Healthy controls reportedly lacked the autoreactive clonotypes serially found in patients' blood. Same-patient CSF and blood CD4+ T cell clonotypes included HCRT-specific and TRIB2-specific autoreactive ones.

In the case of this clone: What it recognizes is unknown.

This TCR was recovered from a human donor with narcolepsy. The sequenced material came from CD45RA- memory CD4+ T cells from PBMCs. V and J are TRBV14 and TRBJ2-7; 7 bases are a match to TRBD2. CDR3 residues: CASSQGMGGVTYEQYF. The CDR3 region has the DNA TGTGCCAGCAGCCAAGGGATGGGAGGGGTCACCTACGAGCAGTACTTC.